This TCR beta chain was found in a study of blood T cell repertoires in COVID-19. Overall study context: T cells, B-cell-depleted T cells, or PBMCs supplied cDNA or gDNA.

Authors' processing steps: Estimated nucleated cell counts came from reference gene primer amplification. TCRdb's table, derived via immunoSEQ multiplex PCR, lists solely in-frame clones and lacks some. The V and J calls and clone size were taken over from that table, and D and trimming were inferred from the DNA. The repertoire includes roughly 77,000 clones, roughly 78% of them detected once, and 26% sits in the top ten. CDR3 length: 15 amino acids. The ends were cut back, 1 base at V and 7 bases at J, with 14 bases in the middle. In germline, CDR1 is MGHRA, CDR2 YSYEKL. This clonotype originated in a man in his sixties with active or convalescent COVID-19. This chain connects TRBV4-1 to TRBJ2-4; D might be TRBD1 (6 bases). Sequencing used peripheral blood. The CDR3 DNA is TGCGCCAGCAGCCAAGCCCTAGGGGGAGATAACATTCAGTACTTC. It codes for CASSQALGGDNIQYF.